This TCR beta chain was captured by sequencing in a study of patients and donors after allogeneic stem cell transplantation. The CDR3 is made up of 14 amino acids. Germline CDR1 reads SGHTA; CDR2 reads FQGTGA. Remarks on this clonotype: Germline and junction disagree at one end, which may indicate a read error.

One entry per CDR3 protein results from TCRdb running MiXCR on the RT-PCR reads. This sample carries roughly 2,400 distinct CDR3 sequences, under 20% of them seen once, and the ten largest clones take around an eighth. The TCR originated in a human donor who was either an allogeneic HSCT recipient or a stem cell or donor lymphocyte infusion donor (not recorded which). It is not recorded whose cells these are; they may come from a transplant donor. V gene TRBV7-3 combines with J gene TRBJ2-1, with D unclear. Sequenced input: blood, either unsorted or a sorted T cell fraction (not recorded which). The CDR3 reads CASSLGAPPARPVF. The CDR3, as DNA: TGTGCCAGCAGCTTAGGTGCCCCGCCTGCCCGTCCGGTCTTC.